This T cell receptor beta chain was found in a study of Graves' ophthalmopathy and Graves' hyperthyroidism. General study findings and limits: This model predicted ophthalmopathy progression (sensitivity 70% to 71%, specificity 72% to 85%).

Reliance was placed on clinical symptoms, serum thyroxine, TRAb, thyroid ultrasound and orbital computed tomography for diagnosis. Details on this clonotype: The antigen remains unidentified.

Germline-derived CDR1 and CDR2 are SGHRS and YFSETQ. CDR3 size: 13 residues. V lost 5 bases, J lost 2 bases, and 10 bases lay in between. Amplification from RNA transcripts yielded the TCR beta CDR3 regions. After a first-round RT-PCR with HTBI primers, a second-round multiplex PCR was run. In TCRdb, the multiplex PCR reads were re-called with MiXCR into one record per CDR3 protein. This table has over a million distinct CDR3 sequences, roughly two fifths appearing once. This sequence originates from an adult man with Graves' hyperthyroidism. The chain carries TRBV5-1 and TRBJ2-5; D uncertain. The sequencing input was peripheral blood or thyroid tissue (not recorded which). Here the CDR3 reads CASRAIPQETQYF. In nucleotides, the CDR3 is TGCGCCAGCAGGGCAATCCCACAAGAGACCCAGTACTTC.